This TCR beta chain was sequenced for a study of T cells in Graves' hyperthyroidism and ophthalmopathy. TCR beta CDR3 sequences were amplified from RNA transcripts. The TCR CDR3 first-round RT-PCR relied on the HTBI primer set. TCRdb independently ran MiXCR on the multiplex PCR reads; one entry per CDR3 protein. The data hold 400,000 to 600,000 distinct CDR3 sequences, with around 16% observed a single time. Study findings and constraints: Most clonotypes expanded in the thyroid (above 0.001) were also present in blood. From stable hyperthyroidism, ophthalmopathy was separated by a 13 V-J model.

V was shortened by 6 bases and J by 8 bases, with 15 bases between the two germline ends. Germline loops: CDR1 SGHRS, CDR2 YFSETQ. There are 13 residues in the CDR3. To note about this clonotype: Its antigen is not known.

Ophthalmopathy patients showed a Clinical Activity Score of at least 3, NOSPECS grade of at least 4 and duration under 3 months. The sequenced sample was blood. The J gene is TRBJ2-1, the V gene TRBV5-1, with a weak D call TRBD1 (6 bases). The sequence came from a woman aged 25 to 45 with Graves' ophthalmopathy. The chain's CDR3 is CASIMDGTHEQFF. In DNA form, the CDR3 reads TGCGCCAGCATCATGGACGGGACACATGAGCAGTTCTTC.